The present T cell receptor (beta chain) was sequenced within a study of tumor-infiltrating lymphocytes in oesophageal squamous cell carcinoma. By share, this clonotype ranks as medium-sized (0.01 to 0.1%). Trimming removed 4 bases from V and 6 bases from J, with 10 bases in between. CDR3 length equals 12 residues. In TCRdb, the PCR reads were re-called with MiXCR into one record per CDR3 protein. The table includes under 6,500 distinct CDR3 sequences, 13% to 15% detected once. This TCR was sampled from a male donor with esophageal squamous cell carcinoma. Sample: normal esophageal tissue next to the tumor. This sequence joins TRBV12-3 or TRBV12-4 and TRBJ2-7; TRBD1 is a possible D gene (5 bases). The CDR3 sequence is CASSSGRVEQYF. In DNA form, the CDR3 reads TGTGCCAGCAGTTCGGGCAGGGTCGAGCAGTACTTC.